This record covers a single T cell receptor beta chain. Antigen specificity is unknown. The data originate from a study of T cell repertoires in cytomegalovirus infection. Whole-study context: Well-studied HLA-B-restricted epitopes and recently identified HLA-C-restricted epitopes of CMV were both used in the study. CMV infection plus the matching HLA type was flagged by public TCR beta signatures.

One entry per CDR3 protein results from TCRdb running MiXCR on the reads. The sample has about a million distinct CDR3 sequences; around 30% are singletons. Findings of the study overall: Clonotypes of TCR beta that were HLA-C-restricted and CMV-specific dominated the ex vivo response.

The CDR3 spans 12 residues. V gave up 7 bases and J gave up 5 bases, with 9 bases separating them. Germline CDR1 and CDR2: SGHDN and FVKESK. The TCR sequence derives from a human donor in good health (CMV status not recorded). Some clones in this sample may be carry-over from other donors' samples. The J gene is TRBJ1-3, the V gene TRBV14; D remains unclear. The sequencing used cultured CD8+ T cells from PBMCs, collected from culture after CMV antigen stimulation. The chain's CDR3 is CASTRGRNTIYF. CDR3 in DNA: TGTGCCAGCACCCGCGGCAGAAACACCATATATTTT. Full variable domain (outside the CDR3, taken from reference TRBV14 and TRBJ1-3): EAGVTQFPSHSVIEKGQTVTLRCDPISGHDNLYWYRRVMGKEIKFLLHFVKESKQDESGMPNNRFLAERTGGTYSTLKVQPAELEDSGVYFCASTRGRNTIYFGEGSWLTVV.